Below are 21 T cell receptor beta chains sequenced from a single sample in a study of blood T cell repertoires in COVID-19. Repertoires were generated with immunoSEQ multiplex PCR, while TCRdb's copy carries only in-frame clones and drops some. The sample contains 150,000 to 200,000 clones, 87% of which appear only once. Sequencing used peripheral blood. The source of these receptors is a human donor in a cohort sampled during active COVID-19.

J is TRBJ2-7 and V is TRBV19, with TRBD2 identical over 14 bases. Germline V lookup: CDR1 LNHDA, CDR2 SQIVND (reference sequence). This CDR3 region has 17 residues. Losses at the gene ends were 5 bases for V and 3 bases for J; bases not matched to a gene: 9. The CDR3 protein is CASSPTGLAGGIYEQYF. As DNA, the CDR3 is TGTGCCAGTAGTCCCACAGGACTAGCGGGGGGAATCTACGAGCAGTACTTC.

V and J are TRBV6-6 and TRBJ2-1; 12 nucleotides align to TRBD2. CDR3 size: 16 residues. V lost 5 bases to trimming and J lost 3 bases; unmatched junction nucleotides: 5. CDR1 and CDR2 (germline): MNHNY, SVGAGI (reference sequence). The CDR3 spells CASSRLTSGGYNEQFF. For the CDR3, the DNA is TGTGCCAGCAGTCGTCTGACTAGCGGGGGCTACAATGAGCAGTTCTTC.

This clone was seen a handful of times. This chain joins TRBV12-3 or TRBV12-4 and TRBJ1-4; D is unclear. Trimming left V 5 bases short and J 13 bases short, with 17 bases between. CDR3 size: 13 residues. The CDR3 DNA follows: TGTGCCAGCAGTACTGGCCGGGATGCGCCACTGTTTTTT. This codes for CASSTGRDAPLFF.

CDR3 loop: CASSSVAYEQYF. The CDR3 region has the DNA TGTGCCAGCAGCTCCGTAGCCTACGAGCAGTACTTC. The V and J genes are TRBV11-3 and TRBJ2-7, with D hard to call. The V and J ends lost 4 bases and 2 bases respectively, with 6 bases between them. Germline V gene data show CDR1 as SGHNT and CDR2 as YENEEA. CDR3 length equals 12 residues. The full variable domain, rest sourced from reference TRBV11-3 and TRBJ2-7, is EAGVVQSPRYKIIEKKQPVAFWCNPISGHNTLYWYLQNLGQGPELLIRYENEEAVDDSQLPKDRFSAERLKGVDSTLKIQPAELGDSAVYLCASSSVAYEQYFGPGTRLTVT.

CDR3 loop: CASSLADKETQYF. CDR3 in DNA: TGCGCCAGCAGCCTCGCGGACAAAGAGACCCAGTACTTC. This chain joins TRBV4-1 and TRBJ2-5, with D possibly TRBD1 on 5 matching bases. The CDR3 is made up of 13 amino acids. Looked up from germline, CDR1 is MGHRA and CDR2 is YSYEKL. Trimming took off 4 bases at V and 3 bases at J, with 9 bases between the two ends.

CDR3: CASSNGQGFDYEQYF. In nucleotides, the CDR3 is TGTGCCAGCAGCAACGGACAGGGGTTCGACTACGAGCAGTACTTC. V gene TRBV6-6 combines with J gene TRBJ2-7; 9 bases are shared with TRBD1. Germline assignment: CDR1 MNHNY and CDR2 SVGAGI (reference sequence). Trimming took 6 bases from V and 3 from J; bases not matched to a gene: 9. This CDR3 has 15 amino acids.

J is TRBJ2-7 and V is TRBV30, with 7 bases that match TRBD2. The V gene's germline CDR1 is GTSNPN and CDR2 SVGIG (reference sequence). Germline trimming cut 5 bases from V and 3 bases from J; bases unmatched to any gene: 19. The CDR3 consists of 17 residues. The CDR3 sequence is CAWGGGRGTGSGYEQYF. Here the CDR3 DNA reads TGTGCCTGGGGTGGCGGGAGAGGGACGGGTTCGGGCTACGAGCAGTACTTC.

V and J are TRBV9 and TRBJ1-3; 7 bases agree with TRBD1. This CDR3 region has 16 residues. CDR1 and CDR2 from the germline V gene are SGDLS and YYNGEE. J was trimmed by 2 bases and V by 3 bases; bases with no gene match: 8. CDR3 in amino acids: CASSESTGATGNTIYF. The CDR3 region has the DNA TGTGCCAGCAGCGAATCAACAGGGGCTACTGGAAACACCATATATTTT.

J is TRBJ2-7 and V is TRBV10-3, with TRBD1 identical over 11 bases. The CDR3 spans 18 residues. CDR1 and CDR2 (germline): ENHRY, SYGVKD. The V segment lost 6 bases and the J segment 0 bases; nucleotides outside the gene matches: 13. The CDR3 nucleotides read TGTGCCATCAGAGGACAGGGGGCTAACGCTAAGTCCTCCTACGAGCAGTACTTC. Encoded protein: CAIRGQGANAKSSYEQYF.

The rearrangement links TRBV7-6 to TRBJ2-6; maybe TRBD2 (7 bases). This CDR3 is built from 19 residues. Trimming removed 5 bases from V and 0 bases from J, with 20 bases in between. Germline CDR1 and CDR2: SGHVS and FNYEAQ. Written as DNA, the CDR3 is TGTGCCAGCAGCCCGAGGGCCGAGGGGGGGGCCTCTGGGGCCAACGTCCTGACTTTC. Its protein product is CASSPRAEGGASGANVLTF.

The sample holds one count of this clone. The chain recombines TRBV30 with TRBJ2-2; 10 bases line up with TRBD2. V was clipped by 0 bases and J by 4 bases; unmatched bases: 2. CDR3 length equals 15 residues. Germline V gene sequence: CDR1 GTSNPN, CDR2 SVGIG (reference sequence). CDR3 nucleotides: TGTGCCTGGAGTGTTAGCGGGGGGAGCACCGGGGAGCTGTTTTTT. Translated, it gives CAWSVSGGSTGELFF.

The chain links TRBV30 to TRBJ2-7; tentative D call: TRBD2 (6 bases). V was pared by 0 bases and J by 9 bases, with 21 bases between. This CDR3 contains 15 residues. CDR1 GTSNPN and CDR2 SVGIG come from the germline V gene (reference sequence). The chain's CDR3 is CAWSVQGTSSSWQYF. The CDR3 DNA is TGTGCCTGGAGTGTACAAGGGACTTCCTCGAGTTGGCAGTACTTC.

CDR3 DNA sequence: TGTGCCAGCAGTGAAGATGGGGGGTCTAATGAAAAACTGTTTTTT. Its translation is CASSEDGGSNEKLFF. This sequence joins TRBV2 and TRBJ1-4, with a possible D match to TRBD1 (5 bases). The CDR3 sequence is 15 residues long. Trimming stripped 1 base from V and 3 bases from J, with 9 bases between. Germline V CDR1 and CDR2: SNHLY, FYNNEI.

The chain is built from TRBV5-1 and TRBJ1-5; a possible D gene is TRBD1 (5 bases). Deletions cut 0 bases from V and 7 bases from J, with 11 bases between. This CDR3 contains 14 residues. Germline CDR1 and CDR2: SGHRS and YFSETQ. CDR3 sequence reads: CASSLAGAGQPQHF. Written as DNA, the CDR3 is TGCGCCAGCAGCTTGGCTGGGGCCGGGCAGCCCCAGCATTTT.

The chain's CDR3 is CASRTGTNPSPLHF. The CDR3 DNA reads TGTGCCAGCAGAACCGGGACTAACCCTTCACCCCTCCACTTT. The chain couples TRBV6-5 to TRBJ1-6, with D possibly TRBD1 on 5 matching bases. Germline-derived CDR1 and CDR2 are MNHEY and SVGAGI. The CDR3 is made up of 14 amino acids. The germline V and J ends were trimmed by 6 bases and 9 bases, with 15 bases remaining between them.

The rearrangement joins TRBV19 to TRBJ1-1; D is undetermined. The germline V gene has CDR1 LNHDA and CDR2 SQIVND (reference sequence). Trimming pared 10 bases from V and 1 base from J, leaving 10 bases between. The CDR3 consists of 12 residues. The CDR3 DNA follows: TGTGCCACAAGAGGCAGGAACACTGAAGCTTTCTTT. This gives the protein CATRGRNTEAFF.

The V and J genes are TRBV28 and TRBJ2-7; D is unresolved. This CDR3 has 12 amino acids. Trimming removed 10 bases from V and 0 bases from J, with 10 bases in between. CDR1 is MDHEN and CDR2 is SYDVKM in the germline V gene. The CDR3 nucleotides read TGTGCCACAAACAGTTTCTCCTACGAGCAGTACTTC. Its protein is CATNSFSYEQYF.

The chain couples TRBV5-6 to TRBJ2-1; no firm D call. The germline V gene has CDR1 SGHDT and CDR2 YYEEEE. The CDR3 loop spans 15 amino acids. Trimming cost V 0 bases and J 0 bases, with 7 bases left between them. This CDR3 is CASSLDPSSYNEQFF. The CDR3 DNA reads TGTGCCAGCAGCTTGGACCCGAGCTCCTACAATGAGCAGTTCTTC.

The CDR3 sequence is CASRPPNRVGETQYF. The CDR3 nucleotides read TGTGCCAGCAGGCCGCCGAACAGGGTGGGGGAGACCCAGTACTTC. V and J are TRBV2 and TRBJ2-5, with D maybe TRBD1 (6 bases). CDR3 length: 15 residues. The germline V gene has CDR1 SNHLY and CDR2 FYNNEI. Trimming took 6 bases from V and 5 from J, leaving 19 bases between them.

The V call is TRBV5-1, the J call TRBJ2-3, with D uncertain. Trimming took off 2 bases at V and 1 base at J, with 11 bases between the two ends. There are 15 residues in the CDR3. The V gene's germline CDR1 is SGHRS and CDR2 YFSETQ. CDR3 residues: CASSFTDDGTDTQYF. CDR3 sequence (DNA): TGCGCCAGCAGCTTTACAGATGACGGCACAGATACGCAGTATTTT.

The chain has TRBV5-4 and TRBJ2-1, with D perhaps TRBD2 (7 bases). This CDR3 region has 15 residues. CDR1 is SGHNT and CDR2 is YYREEE in the germline V gene (reference sequence). The V end was cut by 5 bases, the J end by 7 bases, with 19 bases between. In nucleotides, the CDR3 is TGTGCCAGCAGTGTGTACGGGGGGCGCAATAATGAGCAGTTCTTC. Its protein is CASSVYGGRNNEQFF.